The table lists the clone carrying this T cell receptor beta chain with a few counts. Its antigen is currently unknown. This entry comes from a study of T cell repertoires in cytomegalovirus infection. For the study at large: CMV epitopes that were recently identified and HLA-C-restricted were used alongside well-studied HLA-B-restricted ones. Shared public TCR beta signatures pointed to both CMV infection and a matching HLA type. Study-level results: Individuals carrying CMV plus the relevant HLA were identified by cumulative frequency of public TCR beta families. HLA-C-restricted TCR beta clonotypes specific for CMV led the ex vivo response.

Germline CDR1 and CDR2: MDHEN and SYDVKM. V lost 3 bases and J lost 2, with 10 bases in between. The CDR3 is 14 amino acids. TCRdb processed the reads anew with MiXCR; each CDR3 protein has one entry. The data show some 920,000 distinct CDR3 sequences, 30% to 40% seen once. V is TRBV28 and J is TRBJ1-1; tentative D call: TRBD1 (6 bases). This sequence originates from a human donor in good health (CMV status not recorded). Some clones in this sample may be carry-over from other donors' samples. Sequenced material: cultured CD8+ T cells from PBMCs, taken from culture after CMV antigen stimulation. The CDR3: CASSFPQGNTEAFF. CDR3 DNA: TGTGCCAGCAGTTTTCCACAGGGTAACACTGAAGCTTTCTTT.